This T cell receptor (beta chain) was profiled in a study of blood T cell repertoires in COVID-19. Study as a whole: Specimens from acute and convalescent COVID-19 originated in the United States, Italy and Spain. T cells, B-cell-depleted T cells, or PBMCs provided the cDNA or gDNA that served as material.

In the original workflow: Amplification of reference gene primers was used by the study to estimate nucleated cell counts. Clones were sequenced by immunoSEQ multiplex PCR, and TCRdb holds only the in-frame ones, with some missing. V and J calls and clone size are as listed in that table; D and trimming were resolved from the DNA. Seen here are about 150,000 clones, around 90% observed once, and the top ten hold around 1.5%. Looked up from germline, CDR1 is MNHEY and CDR2 is SVGEGT. The CDR3 consists of 16 residues. V lost 7 bases, J lost 0 bases, and 10 bases stayed unmatched. Sequencing input: peripheral blood. The V gene is TRBV6-2 or TRBV6-3, the J gene TRBJ2-3, with 7 bases lining up with TRBD1. This receptor was identified in a human donor in a cohort sampled during active COVID-19. The DNA of the CDR3 is TGTGCCAGCACCCCCCGGGACAGCTTTAGCACAGATACGCAGTATTTT. This translates into CASTPRDSFSTDTQYF.